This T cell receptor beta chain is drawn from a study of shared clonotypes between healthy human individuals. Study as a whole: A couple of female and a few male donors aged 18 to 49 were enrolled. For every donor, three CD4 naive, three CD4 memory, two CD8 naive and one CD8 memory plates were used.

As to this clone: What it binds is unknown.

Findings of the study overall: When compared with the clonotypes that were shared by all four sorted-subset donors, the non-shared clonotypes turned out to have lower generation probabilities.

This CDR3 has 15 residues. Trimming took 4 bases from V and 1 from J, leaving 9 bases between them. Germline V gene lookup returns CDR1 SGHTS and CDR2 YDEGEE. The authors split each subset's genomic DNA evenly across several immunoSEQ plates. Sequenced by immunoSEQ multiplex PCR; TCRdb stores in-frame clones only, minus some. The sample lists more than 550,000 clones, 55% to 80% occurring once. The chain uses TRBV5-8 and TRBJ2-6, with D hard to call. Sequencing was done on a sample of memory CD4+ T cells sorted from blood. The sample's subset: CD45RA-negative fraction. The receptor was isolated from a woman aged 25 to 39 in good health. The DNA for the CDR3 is TGTGCCAGCAGCGCTACATCGTCTGGGGCCAACGTCCTGACTTTC. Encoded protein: CASSATSSGANVLTF.